The subject of this entry is one T cell receptor (beta chain). Antigen specificity is unknown. These data originate in a study of T cells in Graves' hyperthyroidism and ophthalmopathy. Study-level points and caveats: Ophthalmopathy was distinguished from stable hyperthyroidism by 13 V-J signatures.

Trimming took off 5 bases at V and 5 bases at J, with 18 bases between the two ends. The CDR3 loop spans 15 amino acids. Amplification of TCR beta CDR3 regions used RNA as the template. Researchers ran a first-round RT-PCR on the TCR CDR3 using the HTBI primer set. TCRdb re-analysed the multiplex PCR reads in MiXCR, keeping a single row per CDR3 protein. The sample includes 600,000 to 850,000 distinct CDR3 sequences, roughly 20% of them seen just once. The specimen was blood. The V and J genes are TRBV12-3 or TRBV12-4 and TRBJ1-2; a weak D match, TRBD1 (5 bases). The TCR comes from a woman aged 45-60 years with Graves' hyperthyroidism that later progressed to Graves' ophthalmopathy. This CDR3 reads CASSPQGDDPYGYTF. The CDR3 nucleotides read TGTGCCAGCAGTCCTCAGGGAGATGATCCTTATGGCTACACCTTC.